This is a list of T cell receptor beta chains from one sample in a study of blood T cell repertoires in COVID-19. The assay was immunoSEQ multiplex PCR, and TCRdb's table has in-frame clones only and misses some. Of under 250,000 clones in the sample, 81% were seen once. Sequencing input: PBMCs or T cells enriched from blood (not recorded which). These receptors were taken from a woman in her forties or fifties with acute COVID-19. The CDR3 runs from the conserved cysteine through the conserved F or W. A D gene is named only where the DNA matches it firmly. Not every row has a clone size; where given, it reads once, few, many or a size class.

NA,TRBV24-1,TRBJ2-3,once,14,CATSVVRDSDTQYF,TGTGCCACCAGTGTCGTTAGAGACTCCGATACGCAGTATTTT
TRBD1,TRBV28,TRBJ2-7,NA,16,CASSPGTGGRLGKQYF,TGTGCCAGCAGTCCCGGGACAGGGGGCCGCCTTGGGAAGCAGTACTTC
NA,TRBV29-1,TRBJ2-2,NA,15,CSVEERGLVSGELFF,TGCAGCGTTGAAGAGAGAGGGCTGGTATCCGGGGAGCTGTTTTTT
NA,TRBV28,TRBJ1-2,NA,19,CASSLRGLNSRQRPYGYTF,TGTGCCAGCAGTTTAAGGGGCCTAAATTCCCGACAGAGACCCTATGGCTACACCTTC
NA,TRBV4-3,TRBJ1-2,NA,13,CASSQDGARGYTF,TGCGCCAGCAGCCAAGATGGGGCGAGAGGCTACACCTTC
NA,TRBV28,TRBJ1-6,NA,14,CASSLEGNNSPLHF,TGTGCCAGCAGTTTAGAGGGTAATAATTCACCCCTCCACTTT
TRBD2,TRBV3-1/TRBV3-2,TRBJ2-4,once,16,CASSPLAGTASGIQYF,TGTGCCAGCAGCCCATTAGCGGGGACCGCTAGTGGCATTCAGTACTTC
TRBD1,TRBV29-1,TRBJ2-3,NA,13,CSARQGVLDTQYF,TGCAGCGCTCGTCAGGGGGTATTAGATACGCAGTATTTT
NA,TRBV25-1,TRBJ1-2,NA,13,CASSELGAGGYTF,TGTGCCAGCAGTGAATTGGGGGCGGGCGGCTACACCTTC
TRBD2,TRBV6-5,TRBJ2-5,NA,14,CASSRDYFAETQYF,TGTGCCAGCAGTCGGGACTATTTTGCGGAGACCCAGTACTTC
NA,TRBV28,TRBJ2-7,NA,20,CASSPPPGRANTPGAYEQYF,TGTGCCAGCAGTCCACCACCTGGCAGGGCCAATACACCTGGGGCCTACGAGCAGTACTTC
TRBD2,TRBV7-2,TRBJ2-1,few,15,CASSSLGGGYNEQFF,TGTGCCAGTTCCTCCCTCGGGGGGGGCTACAATGAGCAGTTCTTC
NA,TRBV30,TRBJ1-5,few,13,CAWSPSENQPQHF,TGTGCCTGGAGTCCGAGTGAGAATCAGCCCCAGCATTTT
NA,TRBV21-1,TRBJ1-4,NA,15,CASRTKGQGEEKLFF,TGTGCCAGCAGAACCAAGGGACAGGGTGAAGAAAAACTGTTTTTT
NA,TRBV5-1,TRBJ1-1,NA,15,CASSLITTGNTEAFF,TGCGCCAGCAGCTTGATCACGACAGGGAACACTGAAGCTTTCTTT
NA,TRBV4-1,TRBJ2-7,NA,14,CASSQVRGNYEQYF,TGCGCCAGCAGCCAAGTTAGGGGTAACTACGAGCAGTACTTC
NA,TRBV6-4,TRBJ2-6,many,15,CASSAESSGANVLTF,TGTGCCAGCAGTGCCGAGTCCTCTGGGGCCAACGTCCTGACTTTC
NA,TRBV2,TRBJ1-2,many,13,CASSPDMNYGYTF,TGTGCCAGCAGTCCCGACATGAACTATGGCTACACCTTC
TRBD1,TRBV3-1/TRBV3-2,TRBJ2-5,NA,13,CASRLTGGETQYF,TGTGCCAGCAGACTTACAGGGGGAGAGACCCAGTACTTC
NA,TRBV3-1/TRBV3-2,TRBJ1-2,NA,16,CASSQGQEGLSYGYTF,TGTGCCAGCAGCCAAGGTCAGGAGGGTCTTTCTTATGGCTACACCTTC
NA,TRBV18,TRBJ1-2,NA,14,CASSPDSGGGGYTF,TGTGCCAGCTCCCCAGACTCTGGCGGAGGAGGCTACACCTTC
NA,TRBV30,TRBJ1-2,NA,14,CAWRTTHTNYGYTF,TGTGCCTGGAGAACAACACATACTAACTATGGCTACACCTTC
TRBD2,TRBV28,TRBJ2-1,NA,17,CASSSPRLAGLADEQFF,TGTGCCAGCAGTTCCCCCCGCTTAGCGGGATTAGCAGATGAGCAGTTCTTC
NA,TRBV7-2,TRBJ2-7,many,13,CASSRTVIYEQYF,TGTGCCAGCAGCAGGACAGTGATCTACGAGCAGTACTTC
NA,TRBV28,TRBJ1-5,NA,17,CASSPLGGVGSNQPQHF,TGTGCCAGCAGCCCCCTGGGGGGGGTGGGGAGCAATCAGCCCCAGCATTTT
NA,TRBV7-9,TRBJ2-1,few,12,CASSTRVPVQFF,TGTGCCAGCAGCACCAGGGTTCCGGTGCAGTTCTTC
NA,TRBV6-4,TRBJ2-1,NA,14,CASRLSAGSNEQFF,TGTGCCAGCAGACTTTCCGCCGGGTCCAATGAGCAGTTCTTC
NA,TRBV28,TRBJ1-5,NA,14,CASSLSAGYQPQHF,TGTGCCAGCAGTTTATCGGCAGGGTACCAGCCCCAGCATTTT
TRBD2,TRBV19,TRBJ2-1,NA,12,CASSIRAGEQFF,TGTGCCAGTAGTATCCGAGCGGGGGAGCAGTTCTTC